This T cell receptor beta chain was obtained from a study of Graves' ophthalmopathy and Graves' hyperthyroidism. General study results and limits: Its predictions of ophthalmopathy progression gave the model over 70% sensitivity and about 78% specificity.

RNA transcripts were the template, and TCR beta CDR3 regions were amplified from them. In the first round, RT-PCR was carried out with HTBI primers, and a multiplex PCR formed the second round. MiXCR, applied by TCRdb to the multiplex PCR reads, yields one record per CDR3 protein. The data show 450,000 to 600,000 distinct CDR3 sequences, approximately 35% seen once. This clonotype was counted ten times or more. The antigen is unknown. Germline assignment: CDR1 LNHNV and CDR2 YYDKDF (reference sequence). This CDR3 contains 15 residues. Deletions cut 0 bases from V and 3 bases from J, with 11 bases between.

This chain links TRBV15 with TRBJ2-5; D is unclear. The sample taken for sequencing was peripheral blood or thyroid tissue (not recorded which). The clonotype was recovered from an adult man with Graves' hyperthyroidism. CDR3 nucleotides: TGTGCCACCAGCAGAGAAGGAGTTTCCGAAGAGACCCAGTACTTC. Translating it yields CATSREGVSEETQYF.